Listed below are T cell receptor beta chains from one sample, sequenced in a study of blood T cell repertoires in COVID-19. Method: immunoSEQ multiplex PCR; TCRdb's copy keeps in-frame clones and lacks some. The sample carries under 200,000 clones, about four fifths recorded once. Sequencing was done on a sample of peripheral blood. The origin of the receptors is a man aged 70-80 years who had recovered from COVID-19. The CDR3 runs from the conserved cysteine through the conserved F or W. A D gene is named only where the DNA matches it firmly. Size is omitted from some rows. Given values are once, few, many or a class for expanded clones.

V	size	J	D	DNA	CDR3
TRBV30	-	TRBJ1-5	TRBD1	TGTGCCTGGAGTCGGGACAGCCTGAATCAGCCCCAGCATTTT	CAWSRDSLNQPQHF
TRBV6-5	-	TRBJ1-2	-	TGTGCCAGCAGTTATTACCCAGGAGGGTCCGGCTACACCTTC	CASSYYPGGSGYTF
TRBV18	-	TRBJ2-3	-	TGTGCCAGCTCACCTCATAGGGGGGATACGCAGTATTTT	CASSPHRGDTQYF
TRBV5-1	-	TRBJ2-6	-	TGCGCCAGCAGCCTCCTGGAGTCCGGGGCCAACGTCCTGACTTTC	CASSLLESGANVLTF
TRBV5-4	-	TRBJ1-6	TRBD1	TGTGCCAGCAGCACGCGGACAGGGGGCAATTCACCCCTCCACTTT	CASSTRTGGNSPLHF
TRBV5-6	-	TRBJ1-5	-	TGTGCCAGCAGCTTGGGCCTAAATCAGCCCCAGCATTTT	CASSLGLNQPQHF
TRBV6-5	-	TRBJ2-7	TRBD2	TGTGCCAGCAGTTACTCGCGGGAGGGCTCCTACGAGCAGTACTTC	CASSYSREGSYEQYF
TRBV7-7	-	TRBJ2-1	-	TGTGCTAGCAGGGAACCACCGTTCGGGGAGTATGAGCAGTTCTTC	CASREPPFGEYEQFF
TRBV3-1/TRBV3-2	-	TRBJ2-1	TRBD1	TGTGCCAGCAGCCAAGATCTTTATGCGGACAGGGGGCCTGAGCAGTTCTTC	CASSQDLYADRGPEQFF
TRBV5-1	-	TRBJ2-1	TRBD2	TGCGCCAGCAGCTTAGTATCTGCGGGGACTAGCGGGACCGACTCCTACAATGAGCAGTTCTTC	CASSLVSAGTSGTDSYNEQFF
TRBV9	-	TRBJ2-1	-	TGTGCCAGCAGCGTGGGCCCAGACAATGAGCAGTTCTTC	CASSVGPDNEQFF
TRBV5-1	-	TRBJ1-1	-	TGCGCCAGCAGCGTGACTTTGAACACTGAAGCTTTCTTT	CASSVTLNTEAFF
TRBV28	-	TRBJ2-7	-	TGTGCCAGCAGTTTAGGTGGGCTACCTTCCCAGTACTTC	CASSLGGLPSQYF
TRBV7-2	-	TRBJ2-4	TRBD2	TGTGCCAGCAGCTTAGATGGTGGGCGGGAGCTGATAGACATTCAGTACTTC	CASSLDGGRELIDIQYF
TRBV10-3	-	TRBJ2-1	-	TGTGCCATCAGTGGAGGTAGTGAGCAGTTCTTC	CAISGGSEQFF
TRBV10-1	-	TRBJ2-3	TRBD2	TGCGCCAGCAGTGAGGGGGCGGGAGGACGCACAGATACGCAGTATTTT	CASSEGAGGRTDTQYF
TRBV30	-	TRBJ1-5	-	TGTGCCTGGAGTACAGGTCAGCCCCAGCATTTT	CAWSTGQPQHF
TRBV7-3	-	TRBJ1-1	TRBD1	TGTGCCAGCAGCGGCCAGGGGGGCACTGAAGCTTTCTTT	CASSGQGGTEAFF
TRBV7-9	-	TRBJ2-7	TRBD1	TGTGCCAGCAGCCCATCCCAGGGGGCGCAGGTCGAGCAGTACTTC	CASSPSQGAQVEQYF
TRBV7-9	-	TRBJ2-5	TRBD2	TGTGCCAGCAGTTCCATGACGGGAGTAGCGGGAGAGACCCAGTACTTC	CASSSMTGVAGETQYF
TRBV7-2	-	TRBJ2-3	TRBD2	TGTGCCAGCAGCCAGCGGACTAGCGGGACGACAGATACGCAGTATTTT	CASSQRTSGTTDTQYF
TRBV14	-	TRBJ2-5	-	TGTGCCAGCAGCCAAGGAACTCAAGAGACCCAGTACTTC	CASSQGTQETQYF
TRBV4-3	once	TRBJ2-7	TRBD2	TGCGCCAGCAGCCAAGTAGTAACTAGCGGCTACGAGCAGTACTTC	CASSQVVTSGYEQYF
TRBV7-9	-	TRBJ1-4	-	TGTGCCAGCAGCAAAGCAGGGGCTACTAATGAAAAACTGTTTTTT	CASSKAGATNEKLFF
TRBV5-3	-	TRBJ2-7	-	TGTGCCAGAAGCTTGGAAGGGCCTGCGGGAAAGAATCCCCACTACGAGCAGTACTTC	CARSLEGPAGKNPHYEQYF
TRBV5-1	-	TRBJ1-4	-	TGCGCCAGCAGCTTGGGCGGTGCAACTAATGAAAAACTGTTTTTT	CASSLGGATNEKLFF
TRBV5-1	-	TRBJ2-3	TRBD2	TGCGCCAGCAGCTTGGGGGGTAGCGGGAGCACAGATACGCAGTATTTT	CASSLGGSGSTDTQYF
TRBV28	-	TRBJ2-1	TRBD2	TGTGCCAGCAGTTTATTGCCAGCGGGAGCGAACAATGAGCAGTTCTTC	CASSLLPAGANNEQFF
TRBV9	-	TRBJ2-5	-	TGTGCCAGCAGCGCTGGGACTCAAGAGACCCAGTACTTC	CASSAGTQETQYF
TRBV5-5	-	TRBJ2-3	TRBD2	TGTGCCAGCAGCTTGAGTCTAGCGGGAGCCGCGGATACGCAGTATTTT	CASSLSLAGAADTQYF
TRBV9	few	TRBJ1-3	-	TGTGCCAGCAGCCTGGAGGGTCTTGGAAACACCATATATTTT	CASSLEGLGNTIYF
TRBV6-2/TRBV6-3	-	TRBJ1-5	TRBD1	TGTGCCAGCAGTACAGGGGTGCGGCAGCCCCAGCATTTT	CASSTGVRQPQHF
TRBV6-2/TRBV6-3	-	TRBJ2-5	TRBD1	TGTGCCAGCAGTTACACTGACAGGGGGCAGACCCAGTACTTC	CASSYTDRGQTQYF
TRBV9	-	TRBJ2-1	TRBD2	TGTGCCAGCAGCGAGACGGGAGGGTCTAGGAATGAGCAGTTCTTC	CASSETGGSRNEQFF
TRBV5-4	-	TRBJ2-5	TRBD1	TGTGCCAGCAGCCTGCCGGGACAGCAAGAGACCCAGTACTTC	CASSLPGQQETQYF
TRBV19	-	TRBJ2-6	-	TGTGCCAGTACTACTCCAGGGGATTGGGCCAACGTCCTGACTTTC	CASTTPGDWANVLTF
TRBV5-1	-	TRBJ1-2	TRBD1	TGCGCCAGCAGCCCCGGACAGGGGGCGTCAAACTATGGCTACACCTTC	CASSPGQGASNYGYTF
TRBV6-5	-	TRBJ2-7	-	TGTGCCAGCACTCGGGACTCCTTAGCCTACGAGCAGTACTTC	CASTRDSLAYEQYF
TRBV6-5	-	TRBJ2-7	-	TGTGCCAGCAGTTACTCGGGGGCCTGGGGCTCCTACGAGCAGTACTTC	CASSYSGAWGSYEQYF
TRBV9	few	TRBJ2-1	TRBD2	TGTGCCAGCAGCGTGGACGGACTAGCGGGAGTCCATGAGCAGTTCTTC	CASSVDGLAGVHEQFF
TRBV10-2	-	TRBJ2-4	TRBD2	TGCGCCAGCAGTAGCGGGGTTAAAAACATTCAGTACTTC	CASSSGVKNIQYF
TRBV18	once	TRBJ1-4	-	TGTGCCAGCTCACCAGGGGCGGCAACTAATGAAAAACTGTTTTTT	CASSPGAATNEKLFF
TRBV4-2	-	TRBJ2-6	-	TGTGCCAGCAGCCAAGATAGTCGAGGTTTTTATGGGGCCAACGTCCTGACTTTC	CASSQDSRGFYGANVLTF
TRBV4-1	-	TRBJ2-3	-	TGCGCCAGCAGCCAAGGAGCAGGGGGCACAGATACGCAGTATTTT	CASSQGAGGTDTQYF
TRBV9	once	TRBJ1-1	-	TGTGCCAGCAGCGTAGATCCAGGGCCTAACACTGAAGCTTTCTTT	CASSVDPGPNTEAFF
TRBV28	-	TRBJ2-6	TRBD1	TGTGCCAGCAGTACGGACAGGGTGACTGGGGCCAACGTCCTGACTTTC	CASSTDRVTGANVLTF